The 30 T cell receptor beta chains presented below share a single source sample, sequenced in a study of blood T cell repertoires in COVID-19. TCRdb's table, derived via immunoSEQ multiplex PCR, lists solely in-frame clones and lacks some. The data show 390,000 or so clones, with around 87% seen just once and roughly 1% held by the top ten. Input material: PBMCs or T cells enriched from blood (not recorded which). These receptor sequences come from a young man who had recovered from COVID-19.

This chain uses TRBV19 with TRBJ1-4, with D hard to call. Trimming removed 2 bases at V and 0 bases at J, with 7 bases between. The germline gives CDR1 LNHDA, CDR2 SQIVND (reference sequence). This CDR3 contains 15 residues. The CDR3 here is CASSINPTTNEKLFF. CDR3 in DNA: TGTGCCAGTAGTATAAATCCCACAACTAATGAAAAACTGTTTTTT.

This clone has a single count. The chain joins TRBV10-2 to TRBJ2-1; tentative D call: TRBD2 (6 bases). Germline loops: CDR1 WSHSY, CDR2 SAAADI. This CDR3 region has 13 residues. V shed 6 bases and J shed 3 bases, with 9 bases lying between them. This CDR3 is CASSRDFYNEQFF. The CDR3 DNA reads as TGCGCCAGCAGCCGGGACTTCTACAATGAGCAGTTCTTC.

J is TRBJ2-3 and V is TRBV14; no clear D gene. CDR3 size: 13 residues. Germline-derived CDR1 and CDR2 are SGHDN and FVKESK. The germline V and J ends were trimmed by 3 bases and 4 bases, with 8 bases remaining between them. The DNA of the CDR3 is TGTGCCAGCAGCCAGCTCCGCGCAGATACGCAGTATTTT. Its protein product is CASSQLRADTQYF.

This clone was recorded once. The CDR3 loop reads CASGPPGQGAGANVLTF. The CDR3 nucleotides read TGTGCCAGCGGTCCCCCGGGACAGGGGGCTGGGGCCAACGTCCTGACTTTC. The chain has TRBV28 and TRBJ2-6, with TRBD1 matching over 11 bases. The CDR3 covers 17 residues. Germline loops: CDR1 MDHEN, CDR2 SYDVKM. The V segment lost 8 bases and the J segment 2 bases; nucleotides outside the gene matches: 8.

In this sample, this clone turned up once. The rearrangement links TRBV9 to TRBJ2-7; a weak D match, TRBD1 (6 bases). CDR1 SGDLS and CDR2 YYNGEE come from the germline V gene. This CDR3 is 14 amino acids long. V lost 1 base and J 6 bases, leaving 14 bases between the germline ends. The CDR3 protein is CASSVLSTGSEQYF. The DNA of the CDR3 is TGTGCCAGCAGCGTACTGTCAACAGGGAGCGAGCAGTACTTC.

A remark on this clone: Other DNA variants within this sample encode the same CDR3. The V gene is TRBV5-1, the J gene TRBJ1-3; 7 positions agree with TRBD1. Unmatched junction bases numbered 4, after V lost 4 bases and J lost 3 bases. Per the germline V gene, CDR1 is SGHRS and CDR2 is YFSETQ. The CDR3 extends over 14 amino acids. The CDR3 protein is CASSPGTDGNTIYF. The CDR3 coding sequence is TGCGCCAGCAGCCCCGGGACAGATGGAAACACCATATATTTT.

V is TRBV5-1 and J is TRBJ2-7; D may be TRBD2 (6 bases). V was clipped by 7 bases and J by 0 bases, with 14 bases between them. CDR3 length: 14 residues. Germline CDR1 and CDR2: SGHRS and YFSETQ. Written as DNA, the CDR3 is TGCGCCAGCTCCCGGGACGGGAGCTCCTACGAGCAGTACTTC. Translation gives CASSRDGSSYEQYF.

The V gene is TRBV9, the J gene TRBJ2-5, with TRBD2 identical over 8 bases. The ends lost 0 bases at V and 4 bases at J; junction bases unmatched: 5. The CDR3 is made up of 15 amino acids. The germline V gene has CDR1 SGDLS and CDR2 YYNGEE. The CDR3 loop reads CASSVAQAGAETQYF. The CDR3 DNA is TGTGCCAGCAGCGTAGCTCAAGCGGGAGCAGAGACCCAGTACTTC.

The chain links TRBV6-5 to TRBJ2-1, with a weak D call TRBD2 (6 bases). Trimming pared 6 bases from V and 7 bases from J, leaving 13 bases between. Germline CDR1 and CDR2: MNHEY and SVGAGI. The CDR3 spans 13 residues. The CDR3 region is CASRFYGGNEQFF. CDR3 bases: TGTGCCAGCAGGTTTTATGGGGGGAATGAGCAGTTCTTC.

CDR3 in amino acids: CSVEEQGNQPQHF. CDR3 nucleotide sequence: TGCAGCGTTGAGGAACAGGGCAATCAGCCCCAGCATTTT. The chain carries TRBV29-1 and TRBJ1-5; the D gene is possibly TRBD1 (5 bases). Per the germline V gene, CDR1 is SQVTM and CDR2 is ANQGSEA. The length of the CDR3 is 13 residues. Trimming stripped 3 bases from V and 2 bases from J, with 8 bases between.

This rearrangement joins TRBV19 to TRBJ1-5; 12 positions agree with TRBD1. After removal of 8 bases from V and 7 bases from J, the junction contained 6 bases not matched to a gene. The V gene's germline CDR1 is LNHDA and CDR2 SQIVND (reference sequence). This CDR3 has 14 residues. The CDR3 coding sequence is TGTGCCAGTCGGGACAGGGGGCATAAACAGCCCCAGCATTTT. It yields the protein CASRDRGHKQPQHF.

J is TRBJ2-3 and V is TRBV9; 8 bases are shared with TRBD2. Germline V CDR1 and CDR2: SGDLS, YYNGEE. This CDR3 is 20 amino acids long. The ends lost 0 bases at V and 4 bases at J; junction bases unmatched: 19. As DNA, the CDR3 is TGTGCCAGCAGCGTAGGAAGCGGGAGTATCTTTAGCTTTCCCCCAGATACGCAGTATTTT. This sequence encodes CASSVGSGSIFSFPPDTQYF.

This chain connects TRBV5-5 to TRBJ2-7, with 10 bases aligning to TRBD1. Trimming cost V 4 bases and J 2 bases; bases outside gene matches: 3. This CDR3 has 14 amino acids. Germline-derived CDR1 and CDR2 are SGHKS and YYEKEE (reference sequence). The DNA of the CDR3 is TGTGCCAGCAGCCCTGGACAGGGGGCCTACGAGCAGTACTTC. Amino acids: CASSPGQGAYEQYF. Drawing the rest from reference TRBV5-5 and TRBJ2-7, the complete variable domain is DAGVTQSPTHLIKTRGQQVTLRCSPISGHKSVSWYQQVLGQGPQFIFQYYEKEERGRGNFPDRFSARQFPNYSSELNVNALLLGDSALYLCASSPGQGAYEQYFGPGTRLTVT.

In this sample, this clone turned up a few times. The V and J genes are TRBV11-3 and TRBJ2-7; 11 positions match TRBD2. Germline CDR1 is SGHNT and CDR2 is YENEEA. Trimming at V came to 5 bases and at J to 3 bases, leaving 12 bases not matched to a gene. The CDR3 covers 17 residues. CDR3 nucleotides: TGTGCCAGCAGCCCCAGGGGGCTAGCGGGAGGTGTCTACGAGCAGTACTTC. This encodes CASSPRGLAGGVYEQYF.

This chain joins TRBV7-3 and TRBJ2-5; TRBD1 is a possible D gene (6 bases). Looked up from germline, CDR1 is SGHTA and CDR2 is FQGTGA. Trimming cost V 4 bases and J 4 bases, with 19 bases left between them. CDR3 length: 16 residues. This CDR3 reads CASSSERGRFSETQYF. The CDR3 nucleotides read TGTGCCAGCAGCTCCGAAAGGGGGAGATTTTCAGAGACCCAGTACTTC.

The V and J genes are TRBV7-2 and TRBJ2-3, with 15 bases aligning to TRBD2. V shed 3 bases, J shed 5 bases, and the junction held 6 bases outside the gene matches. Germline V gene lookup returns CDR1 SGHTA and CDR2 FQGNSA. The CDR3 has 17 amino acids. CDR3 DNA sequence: TGTGCCAGCAGCTTCTCCGGGACTAGCGGGGGGATAGATACGCAGTATTTT. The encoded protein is CASSFSGTSGGIDTQYF.

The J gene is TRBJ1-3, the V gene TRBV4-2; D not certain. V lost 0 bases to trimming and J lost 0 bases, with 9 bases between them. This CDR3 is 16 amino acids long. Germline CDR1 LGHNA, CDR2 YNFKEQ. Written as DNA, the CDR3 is TGTGCCAGCAGCCAAGAAGAGGTCTACTCTGGAAACACCATATATTTT. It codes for CASSQEEVYSGNTIYF.

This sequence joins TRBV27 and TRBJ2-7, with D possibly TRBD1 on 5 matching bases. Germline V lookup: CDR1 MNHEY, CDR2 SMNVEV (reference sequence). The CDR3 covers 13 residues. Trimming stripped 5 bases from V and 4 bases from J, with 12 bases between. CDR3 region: CASSPITGYEQYF. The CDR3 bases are TGTGCCAGCAGTCCAATAACAGGATACGAGCAGTACTTC.

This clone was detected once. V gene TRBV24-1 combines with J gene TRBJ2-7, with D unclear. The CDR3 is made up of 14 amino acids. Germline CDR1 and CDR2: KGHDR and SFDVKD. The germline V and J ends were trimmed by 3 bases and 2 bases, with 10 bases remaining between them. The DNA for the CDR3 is TGTGCCACCAGTGATCCCGGTAAGCCCTACGAGCAGTACTTC. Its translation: CATSDPGKPYEQYF.

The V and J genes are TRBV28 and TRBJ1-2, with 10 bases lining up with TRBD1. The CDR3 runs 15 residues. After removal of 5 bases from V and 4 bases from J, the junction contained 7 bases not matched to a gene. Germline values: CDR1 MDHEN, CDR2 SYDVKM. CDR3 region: CASSTGTGDGYGYTF. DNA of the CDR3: TGTGCCAGCAGTACCGGGACAGGGGATGGCTATGGCTACACCTTC.

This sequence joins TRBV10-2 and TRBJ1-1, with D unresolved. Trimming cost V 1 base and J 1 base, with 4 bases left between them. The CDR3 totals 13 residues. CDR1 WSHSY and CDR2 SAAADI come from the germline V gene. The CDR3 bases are TGCGCCAGCAGTGAGTTACAGAACACTGAAGCTTTCTTT. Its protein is CASSELQNTEAFF.

The CDR3 loop reads CASSDGTGGYETQYF. For the CDR3, the DNA is TGTGCCAGCAGCGACGGGACAGGGGGTTATGAGACCCAGTACTTC. J is TRBJ2-5 and V is TRBV7-7, with 11 bases matching TRBD1. Germline V gene sequence: CDR1 SSHAT, CDR2 FNYEAQ (reference sequence). This CDR3 comprises 15 residues. The junction had 7 bases not matched to a gene; V was cut back by 5 bases and J by 5 bases.

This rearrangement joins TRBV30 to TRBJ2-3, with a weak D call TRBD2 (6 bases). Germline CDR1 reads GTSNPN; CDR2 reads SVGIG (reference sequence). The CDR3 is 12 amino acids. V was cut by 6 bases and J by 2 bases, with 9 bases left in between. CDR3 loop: CACQRVTDTQYF. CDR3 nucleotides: TGTGCCTGTCAGCGGGTCACAGATACGCAGTATTTT.

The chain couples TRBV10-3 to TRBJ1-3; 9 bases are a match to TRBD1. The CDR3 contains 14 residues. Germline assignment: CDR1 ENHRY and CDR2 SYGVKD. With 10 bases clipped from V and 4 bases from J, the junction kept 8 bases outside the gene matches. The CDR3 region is CATAGQGIGNTIYF. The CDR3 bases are TGTGCCACCGCCGGACAGGGGATAGGAAACACCATATATTTT.

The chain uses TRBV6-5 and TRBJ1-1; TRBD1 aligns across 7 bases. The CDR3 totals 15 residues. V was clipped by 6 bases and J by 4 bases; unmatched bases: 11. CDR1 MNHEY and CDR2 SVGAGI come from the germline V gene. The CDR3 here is CASRVSGTVFTEAFF. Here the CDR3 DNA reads TGTGCCAGCAGGGTATCCGGGACAGTATTCACTGAAGCTTTCTTT.

This CDR3 reads CASSARYTGELFF. For the CDR3, the DNA is TGCGCCAGCAGTGCTCGTTACACCGGGGAGCTGTTTTTT. The chain uses TRBV10-2 and TRBJ2-2; D not certain. The germline gives CDR1 WSHSY, CDR2 SAAADI. Trimming pared 4 bases from V and 3 bases from J, leaving 6 bases between. The CDR3 runs to 13 residues.

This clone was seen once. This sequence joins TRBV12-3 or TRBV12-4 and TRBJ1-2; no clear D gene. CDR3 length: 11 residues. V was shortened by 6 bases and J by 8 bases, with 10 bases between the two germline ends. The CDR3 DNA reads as TGTGCCAGCAGGGGCCCGCGAGGCTACACCTTC. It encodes CASRGPRGYTF.

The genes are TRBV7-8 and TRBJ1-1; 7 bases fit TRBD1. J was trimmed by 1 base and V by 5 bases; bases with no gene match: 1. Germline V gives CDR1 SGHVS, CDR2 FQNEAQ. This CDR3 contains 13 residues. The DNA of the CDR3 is TGTGCCAGCAGCCGGACAGGGAACACTGAAGCTTTCTTT. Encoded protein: CASSRTGNTEAFF.

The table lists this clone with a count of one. The DNA of the CDR3 is TGTGCCAGCAGTTTGGCGGATCAGGGGTTTTATGGCTACACCTTC. Translating gives CASSLADQGFYGYTF. The genes are TRBV27 and TRBJ1-2, with D possibly matching TRBD1 (6 bases). Germline loops: CDR1 MNHEY, CDR2 SMNVEV (reference sequence). This CDR3 is built from 15 residues. V was pared by 3 bases and J by 5 bases, with 16 bases between.

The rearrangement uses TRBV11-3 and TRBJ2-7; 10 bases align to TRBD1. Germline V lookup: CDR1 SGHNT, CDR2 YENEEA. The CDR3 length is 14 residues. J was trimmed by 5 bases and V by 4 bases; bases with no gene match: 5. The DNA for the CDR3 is TGTGCCAGCAGCTCGGGGACAGGGGTCCACGAGCAGTACTTC. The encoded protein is CASSSGTGVHEQYF.